These 23 T cell receptor beta chains originate from one sample sequenced in a study of T-cell reconstitution after alpha-beta-depleted transplantation in children. Using unique molecular identifiers, the investigators prepared the TCRbeta library. TCRdb used MiXCR to reprocess the PCR reads, holding one entry per CDR3 protein. The data contain just over 950,000 distinct CDR3 sequences, about 29% of them seen just once; the ten biggest clones take up roughly 27%. The input for sequencing was PBMCs, mostly from graft donor cells, taken 360 days after TCRalphabeta/CD19-depleted stem cell transplant. These receptors all stem from a boy under two years old who had a stem cell transplant for SCID, so the T cells may come from the graft donor.

This clonotype has a count of ten or more. The CDR3 spells CSARQGSSGANVLTF. The CDR3, as DNA: TGCAGTGCTAGACAGGGTAGCTCTGGGGCCAACGTCCTGACTTTC. The genes are TRBV20-1 and TRBJ2-6; tentatively, D is TRBD1 (5 bases). Trimming took off 2 bases at V and 0 bases at J, with 8 bases between the two ends. Germline CDR1 and CDR2: DFQATT and SNEGSKA (reference sequence). There are 15 residues in the CDR3.

This clonotype appeared once. V gene TRBV7-6 combines with J gene TRBJ2-5; TRBD1 might be the D (6 bases). Germline CDR1 is SGHVS and CDR2 is FNYEAQ. V lost 11 bases and J 1 base, leaving 26 bases between the germline ends. The CDR3 length is 17 residues. CDR3 region: CAGGRKLQAGVQETQYF. The CDR3 DNA follows: TGTGCCGGTGGCCGAAAGCTCCAGGCAGGGGTCCAAGAGACCCAGTACTTC.

V gene TRBV4-2 combines with J gene TRBJ2-7; D is unclear. The V end lost 4 bases, the J end lost 1 base, and 14 bases lay between the germline ends. Germline CDR1 is LGHNA and CDR2 is YNFKEQ. The CDR3 has 15 residues. The CDR3 DNA reads TGTGCCAGCAGCCCACTCGACCAGCCGTCCTACGAGCAGTACTTC. Protein: CASSPLDQPSYEQYF.

This clonotype was counted a few times. V gene TRBV11-2 combines with J gene TRBJ2-5; the match to TRBD2 covers 8 bases. CDR1 is SGHAT, CDR2 FQNNGV, per germline. The CDR3 contains 15 residues. V was pared by 5 bases and J by 4 bases, with 9 bases of the junction left unmatched. The chain's CDR3 is CASSGGTSRRETQYF. As DNA, the CDR3 is TGTGCCAGCAGCGGGGGGACTAGTAGACGAGAGACCCAGTACTTC.

This rearrangement joins TRBV27 to TRBJ2-6; tentative D call: TRBD2 (5 bases). Trimming removed 8 bases from V and 0 bases from J, with 11 bases in between. CDR3 length equals 15 residues. Germline-derived CDR1 and CDR2 are MNHEY and SMNVEV (reference sequence). CDR3: CASSRAGSGANVLTF. The CDR3 DNA reads TGTGCCAGCTCGAGGGCGGGCTCTGGGGCCAACGTCCTGACTTTC.

J is TRBJ2-1 and V is TRBV28; 7 nucleotides line up with TRBD2. The trim removed 3 bases at V and 2 bases at J, leaving 10 bases unmatched. The CDR3 is 17 residues long. From germline, CDR1 is MDHEN and CDR2 SYDVKM. The CDR3 DNA sequence: TGTGCCAGCAGTTTTTTTTTTGGGGGGGTTACCTACAATGAGCAGTTCTTC. Amino acids: CASSFFFGGVTYNEQFF. Drawing the rest from reference TRBV28 and TRBJ2-1, the complete variable domain is DVKVTQSSRYLVKRTGEKVFLECVQDMDHENMFWYRQDPGLGLRLIYFSYDVKMKEKGDIPEGYSVSREKKERFSLILESASTNQTSMYLCASSFFFGGVTYNEQFFGPGTRLTVL.

This clonotype was seen a few times. V is TRBV7-2 and J is TRBJ2-5; D may correspond to TRBD1 or TRBD2 (5 bases each). The CDR3 totals 17 residues. Trimming took 3 bases from V and 3 from J, leaving 20 bases between them. Germline loops: CDR1 SGHTA, CDR2 FQGNSA. The CDR3 reads CASSLGPAWVIKETQYF. CDR3 DNA sequence: TGTGCCAGCAGCTTGGGACCCGCGTGGGTCATAAAAGAGACCCAGTACTTC.

This clonotype was detected only a few times. The chain recombines TRBV7-9 with TRBJ2-5; possible D gene TRBD1, 5 bases. Deletions cut 0 bases from V and 5 bases from J, with 13 bases between. Germline CDR1 SEHNR, CDR2 FQNEAQ (reference sequence). This CDR3 has 15 amino acids. The CDR3 DNA is TGTGCCAGCAGCTTAGCGCGGCTGGCAGGGGAGACCCAGTACTTC. It yields the protein CASSLARLAGETQYF.

V usage is TRBV15 and J usage is TRBJ2-2; D remains ambiguous. The germline CDR1 and CDR2 sequences are LNHNV and YYDKDF (reference sequence). There are 14 residues in the CDR3. V gave up 6 bases and J gave up 3 bases, with 11 bases separating them. The chain's CDR3 is CATRGGVYTGELFF. DNA for the CDR3: TGTGCCACCAGAGGCGGAGTATACACCGGGGAGCTGTTTTTT.

The rearrangement links TRBV29-1 to TRBJ2-7; D is unresolved. The germline V gene encodes CDR1 SQVTM and CDR2 ANQGSEA. V was trimmed by 4 bases and J by 4 bases, leaving 11 bases between them. This CDR3 is built from 12 residues. The CDR3 DNA is TGCAGCGTTGTAAAGGGTCAGTACGAGCAGTACTTC. The encoded protein is CSVVKGQYEQYF.

The chain is built from TRBV5-6 and TRBJ2-1; TRBD1 might be the D (5 bases). CDR1 and CDR2 from the germline V gene are SGHDT and YYEEEE. V lost 4 bases, J lost 7 bases, and 12 bases lay in between. This CDR3 spans 13 amino acids. The CDR3 is CASSQVPGNEQFF. The CDR3 coding sequence is TGTGCCAGCAGCCAAGTCCCAGGGAATGAGCAGTTCTTC.

This clonotype was counted a few times. The CDR3 bases are TGCAGCGTTAAGGACTCCGGGACAGGGGAATTTGAGCAGTACTTC. Its translation: CSVKDSGTGEFEQYF. The V call is TRBV29-1, the J call TRBJ2-7; 10 nucleotides agree with TRBD1. J gave up 7 bases and V 5 bases, and 14 bases lay outside the gene matches. Germline CDR1 and CDR2: SQVTM and ANQGSEA. This CDR3 spans 15 amino acids.

This chain uses TRBV5-1 with TRBJ1-1, with D possibly TRBD1 on 6 matching bases. V gave up 0 bases and J gave up 7 bases, with 13 bases separating them. CDR1 and CDR2 (germline): SGHRS, YFSETQ. The CDR3 runs to 14 residues. The CDR3 bases are TGCGCCAGCAGCTTGGGGCAGGGGTGGTGTGAAGCTTTCTTT. This translates into CASSLGQGWCEAFF.

The J gene is TRBJ2-2, the V gene TRBV4-1, with D unclear. This CDR3 contains 14 residues. Germline V gene lookup returns CDR1 MGHRA and CDR2 YSYEKL. The V end lost 0 bases, the J end lost 10 bases, and 12 bases lay between the germline ends. The CDR3 loop is CASSQDAGIPELFF. CDR3 DNA sequence: TGCGCCAGCAGCCAAGATGCTGGTATTCCGGAGCTGTTTTTT.

This clonotype was detected only a few times. The chain combines TRBV2 with TRBJ2-6; either TRBD1 or TRBD2 may fit D (6 bases each). Trimming removed 6 bases at V and 0 bases at J, with 9 bases between. The CDR3 totals 15 residues. Germline CDR1 and CDR2: SNHLY and FYNNEI. For the CDR3, the DNA is TGTGCCAGCAGAGGGGGACTCTCTGGGGCCAACGTCCTGACTTTC. It translates to CASRGGLSGANVLTF. Full variable domain (missing parts from reference TRBV2 and TRBJ2-6): EPEVTQTPSHQVTQMGQEVILRCVPISNHLYFYWYRQILGQKVEFLVSFYNNEISEKSEIFDDQFSVERPDGSNFTLKIRSTKLEDSAMYFCASRGGLSGANVLTFGAGSRLTVL.

This clonotype was recorded a few times. This chain connects TRBV5-6 to TRBJ2-3; maybe TRBD2 (5 bases). The CDR3 sequence is 14 residues long. V was cut by 4 bases and J by 3 bases, with 12 bases left in between. Germline assignment: CDR1 SGHDT and CDR2 YYEEEE. Here the CDR3 DNA reads TGTGCCAGCAGCCTGAGGGCCGTTACAGATACGCAGTATTTT. As protein: CASSLRAVTDTQYF.

CDR3 DNA sequence: TGTGCCAGCAGCCGTAACAGGTTGACCTACACCTACGAGCAGTACTTC. Residues: CASSRNRLTYTYEQYF. V and J are TRBV7-2 and TRBJ2-7, with a possible D match to TRBD1 (5 bases). This CDR3 comprises 16 residues. The germline V gene encodes CDR1 SGHTA and CDR2 FQGNSA. Trimming shortened V by 5 bases and J by 2 bases, and 19 bases separated the two germline ends.

This clonotype was seen just once. The gene calls are TRBV7-8 and TRBJ2-3; 8 nucleotides align to TRBD2. Germline V lookup: CDR1 SGHVS, CDR2 FQNEAQ. The V and J ends lost 2 bases and 5 bases, in that order; junction bases with no gene match: 3. The CDR3 loop spans 14 amino acids. The CDR3 nucleotides are TGTGCCAGCAGCTTAAACGCGGGGGGAGATACGCAGTATTTT. It codes for CASSLNAGGDTQYF.

In its sample, this clonotype was seen a few times. The V call is TRBV7-9, the J call TRBJ2-1; D is perhaps TRBD1 (7 bases). The CDR3 has 15 amino acids. Deletions cut 5 bases from V and 7 bases from J, with 18 bases between. Looked up from germline, CDR1 is SEHNR and CDR2 is FQNEAQ (reference sequence). The CDR3 loop reads CASSRTQGGENEQFF. The CDR3 coding sequence is TGTGCCAGCAGCCGGACCCAGGGGGGTGAGAATGAGCAGTTCTTC.

The chain uses TRBV6-1 and TRBJ2-3; D may match TRBD1 or TRBD2 (5 bases each). CDR1 is MNHNS and CDR2 is SASEGT in the germline V gene. V shed 8 bases and J shed 4 bases, with 10 bases lying between them. CDR3 length equals 12 residues. The DNA for the CDR3 is TGTGCCAGCCCCGGGACCCCAGATACGCAGTATTTT. This codes for CASPGTPDTQYF.

The CDR3 loop reads CSASWRISWDEQFF. The DNA of the CDR3 is TGCAGTGCTAGTTGGAGGATATCCTGGGATGAGCAGTTCTTC. The J gene is TRBJ2-1, the V gene TRBV20-1, with D possibly being TRBD2 (5 bases). Trimming stripped 3 bases from V and 8 bases from J, with 17 bases between. CDR3 length: 14 residues. CDR1 and CDR2 (germline): DFQATT, SNEGSKA (reference sequence).

This chain connects TRBV11-1 to TRBJ2-5, with 13 bases aligning to TRBD2. J was trimmed by 0 bases and V by 5 bases; bases with no gene match: 18. The length of the CDR3 is 21 residues. Looked up from germline, CDR1 is SGHAT and CDR2 is FQDESV (reference sequence). CDR3 DNA: TGTGCCAGCAGCCCAACCCCCCGGACTAGCGGGGGACACCAGTACCAAGAGACCCAGTACTTC. Protein sequence: CASSPTPRTSGGHQYQETQYF.

This chain uses TRBV28 with TRBJ2-7; a weak D match, TRBD1 (6 bases). V lost 5 bases and J 3 bases, leaving 17 bases between the germline ends. CDR3 length: 15 amino acids. Per germline, CDR1 MDHEN and CDR2 SYDVKM. The CDR3 sequence is CASSHGTSPFYEQYF. The CDR3 DNA reads as TGTGCCAGCAGTCATGGGACATCTCCGTTCTACGAGCAGTACTTC.